These 24 T cell receptor beta chains originate from one sample sequenced in a study of chemoradiotherapy in HPV16-positive cancers. Profiled with immunoSEQ multiplex PCR; TCRdb holds only in-frame clones, not every one. Here the sample spans about 7,400 clones, under 80% being singletons. Specimen: tumor tissue, collected from a patient who underwent chemoradiotherapy. The receptor set was obtained from a human donor with HPV-associated anogenital cancer.

The rearrangement links TRBV5-1 to TRBJ1-6; tentatively, D is TRBD1 (6 bases). V lost 0 bases, J lost 14 bases, and 21 bases lay in between. The CDR3 extends over 16 amino acids. Germline CDR1 SGHRS, CDR2 YFSETQ. CDR3 sequence (DNA): TGCGCCAGCAGCTTGGCGGGACAAAATTCGAGATTCACCCTCCACTTT. Its protein product is CASSLAGQNSRFTLHF.

V usage is TRBV2 and J usage is TRBJ2-3; D may be TRBD1 or TRBD2 (5 bases each). This CDR3 region has 14 residues. Germline V lookup: CDR1 SNHLY, CDR2 FYNNEI. Between the trimmed V and J ends, which lost 6 bases and 4 bases, there was a span of 14 bases. The CDR3 DNA sequence: TGTGCCAGCAGGGCCCTCGGGGCGTCAGATACGCAGTATTTT. The encoded protein is CASRALGASDTQYF. Full variable domain (outside the CDR3, taken from reference TRBV2 and TRBJ2-3): EPEVTQTPSHQVTQMGQEVILRCVPISNHLYFYWYRQILGQKVEFLVSFYNNEISEKSEIFDDQFSVERPDGSNFTLKIRSTKLEDSAMYFCASRALGASDTQYFGPGTRLTVL.

The chain combines TRBV7-9 with TRBJ1-6; possibly TRBD1 for D (6 bases). V was trimmed by 3 bases and J by 7 bases, leaving 10 bases between them. This CDR3 region has 14 residues. Looked up from germline, CDR1 is SEHNR and CDR2 is FQNEAQ (reference sequence). The CDR3 DNA sequence: TGTGCCAGCAGCTTGGGACAAGAAAATTCACCCCTCCACTTT. It specifies CASSLGQENSPLHF.

The V call is TRBV9, the J call TRBJ2-7; TRBD1 matches at 8 bases. The germline CDR1 and CDR2 sequences are SGDLS and YYNGEE. The trim removed 4 bases at V and 2 bases at J, leaving 2 bases unmatched. This CDR3 has 13 residues. CDR3 loop: CASSKTGAYEQYF. Written as DNA, the CDR3 is TGTGCCAGCAGCAAGACAGGGGCCTACGAGCAGTACTTC.

This clone was found a few times. This chain connects TRBV14 to TRBJ2-3; TRBD1 aligns across 11 bases. Germline V gives CDR1 SGHDN, CDR2 FVKESK. The CDR3 extends over 18 amino acids. V gave up 2 bases and J gave up 4 bases; unmatched junction bases: 11. CDR3 bases: TGTGCCAGCAGCCAACCCCCCTCGGGACAGGGGGGCGCAGATACGCAGTATTTT. Amino acids: CASSQPPSGQGGADTQYF.

This clone has just one count. The rearrangement links TRBV2 to TRBJ2-2; 8 bases map to TRBD2. The length of the CDR3 is 15 residues. Germline values: CDR1 SNHLY, CDR2 FYNNEI. J gave up 3 bases and V 7 bases, and 7 bases lay outside the gene matches. CDR3 loop: CASTGAGVDTGELFF. For the CDR3, the DNA is TGTGCCAGCACCGGAGCGGGGGTAGACACCGGGGAGCTGTTTTTT.

The gene calls are TRBV7-9 and TRBJ2-1; 8 positions match TRBD1. This CDR3 has 15 amino acids. J gave up 4 bases and V 3 bases, and 5 bases lay outside the gene matches. Looked up from germline, CDR1 is SEHNR and CDR2 is FQNEAQ (reference sequence). In nucleotides, the CDR3 is TGTGCCAGCAGCTTCTGGACAGGGCGATACAATGAGCAGTTCTTC. This gives the protein CASSFWTGRYNEQFF.

The rearrangement uses TRBV7-7 and TRBJ2-6, with a possible D match to TRBD1 (7 bases). The V gene's germline CDR1 is SSHAT and CDR2 FNYEAQ (reference sequence). Trimming left V 10 bases short and J 0 bases short, with 10 bases between. The CDR3 totals 14 residues. The chain's CDR3 is CAIRGASGANVLTF. The CDR3 DNA reads TGTGCCATCAGGGGGGCCTCTGGGGCCAACGTCCTGACTTTC. The full variable domain, with the rest looked up from reference TRBV7-7 and TRBJ2-6, is GAGVSQSPRYKVTKRGQDVTLRCDPISSHATLYWYQQALGQGPEFLTYFNYEAQPDKSGLPSDRFSAERPEGSISTLTIQRTEQRDSAMYRCAIRGASGANVLTFGAGSRLTVL.

The chain carries TRBV7-9 and TRBJ2-7; D is perhaps TRBD2 (5 bases). The CDR3 extends over 15 amino acids. V lost 2 bases and J 1 base, leaving 12 bases between the germline ends. Germline V lookup: CDR1 SEHNR, CDR2 FQNEAQ (reference sequence). The CDR3: CASSLSWRNSYEQYF. CDR3 in DNA: TGTGCCAGCAGCTTAAGTTGGAGGAATTCCTACGAGCAGTACTTC.

The chain couples TRBV10-3 to TRBJ2-3; D is perhaps TRBD2 (5 bases). Germline V lookup: CDR1 ENHRY, CDR2 SYGVKD. The V end was cut by 6 bases, the J end by 4 bases, with 14 bases between. This CDR3 is built from 14 residues. This CDR3 is CAISQETSSDTQYF. The CDR3 coding sequence is TGTGCCATCAGCCAAGAAACTAGTTCAGATACGCAGTATTTT.

The chain joins TRBV5-5 to TRBJ1-2; D gene ambiguous. V was shortened by 2 bases and J by 6 bases, with 11 bases between the two germline ends. The CDR3 totals 13 residues. CDR1 SGHKS and CDR2 YYEKEE come from the germline V gene (reference sequence). The CDR3 sequence is CASSFLVADGYTF. CDR3 DNA sequence: TGTGCCAGCAGCTTTCTGGTAGCGGATGGCTACACCTTC.

The rearrangement links TRBV6-5 to TRBJ1-2; D is ambiguous. The germline V and J ends were trimmed by 4 bases and 5 bases, with 8 bases remaining between them. The germline CDR1 and CDR2 sequences are MNHEY and SVGAGI. This CDR3 is built from 12 residues. The CDR3 is CASSSFGYGYTF. The CDR3 nucleotides are TGTGCCAGCAGTTCCTTCGGATATGGCTACACCTTC.

The chain employs TRBV6-6 and TRBJ1-1; the D gene is possibly TRBD1 (6 bases). This CDR3 has 13 amino acids. The V end lost 5 bases, the J end lost 3 bases, and 10 bases lay between the germline ends. Germline CDR1 and CDR2: MNHNY and SVGAGI (reference sequence). The CDR3, as DNA: TGTGCCAGCAGTGCGAGGGGGGACACTGAAGCTTTCTTT. As protein: CASSARGDTEAFF.

V is TRBV4-2 and J is TRBJ2-1, with a weak D call TRBD2 (5 bases). Trimming left V 0 bases short and J 5 bases short, with 11 bases between. Germline values: CDR1 LGHNA, CDR2 YNFKEQ. The CDR3 runs to 15 residues. DNA of the CDR3: TGTGCCAGCAGCCAAGAGAAGCGGACCCACAATGAGCAGTTCTTC. Protein sequence: CASSQEKRTHNEQFF.

V gene TRBV6-6 combines with J gene TRBJ1-1, with D perhaps TRBD1 (5 bases). The CDR3 runs 12 residues. Trimming took 6 bases from V and 1 from J, leaving 6 bases between them. Germline CDR1 reads MNHNY; CDR2 reads SVGAGI (reference sequence). The CDR3 protein is CASSDRNTEAFF. CDR3 nucleotide sequence: TGTGCCAGCAGCGACAGGAACACTGAAGCTTTCTTT.

The gene calls are TRBV6-7 and TRBJ2-4; 11 nucleotides align to TRBD1. TRBV6-7 falls under the ORF class, with uncertain function. Trimming cost V 7 bases and J 16 bases; bases outside gene matches: 6. CDR3 length equals 11 residues. CDR3 sequence: CASKDRGLNYF. The CDR3 nucleotides read TGTGCCAGCAAGGACAGGGGGCTTAATTACTTC.

The chain is built from TRBV10-2 and TRBJ2-3; the match to TRBD2 covers 11 bases. The CDR3 runs 15 residues. V gave up 5 bases and J gave up 3 bases; unmatched junction bases: 4. CDR1 WSHSY and CDR2 SAAADI come from the germline V gene. In nucleotides, the CDR3 is TGCGCCAGCAGTAATCTAGCGGGGGGAACAGATACGCAGTATTTT. Translating gives CASSNLAGGTDTQYF.

The J gene is TRBJ1-5, the V gene TRBV5-6; D is unclear. Germline V gene sequence: CDR1 SGHDT, CDR2 YYEEEE. The CDR3 length is 15 residues. V shed 0 bases and J shed 7 bases, with 14 bases lying between them. The CDR3 sequence is CASSLAGLGLQPQHF. The CDR3 DNA sequence: TGTGCCAGCAGCTTGGCCGGGTTGGGTTTGCAGCCCCAGCATTTT.

The chain joins TRBV4-1 to TRBJ2-2; D unresolved. The V gene's germline CDR1 is MGHRA and CDR2 YSYEKL. The CDR3 has 14 amino acids. V lost 3 bases, J lost 6 bases, and 11 bases lay in between. CDR3 protein: CASSHGWIAGELFF. CDR3 nucleotides: TGCGCCAGCAGCCACGGGTGGATTGCCGGGGAGCTGTTTTTT.

The J gene is TRBJ2-1, the V gene TRBV29-1; TRBD2 agrees at 7 bases. Per the germline V gene, CDR1 is SQVTM and CDR2 is ANQGSEA. V shed 3 bases and J 1 base; nucleotides not matched to a gene: 15. CDR3 size: 18 residues. The CDR3 region has the DNA TGCAGCGTTGAGGGGACCGATGGGAGGGCTACGTCCTACAATGAGCAGTTCTTC. It specifies CSVEGTDGRATSYNEQFF.

The chain combines TRBV11-2 with TRBJ1-6; D perhaps matches TRBD1 (6 bases). This CDR3 has 14 residues. V was cut by 6 bases and J by 7 bases, with 13 bases left in between. Per germline, CDR1 SGHAT and CDR2 FQNNGV. CDR3 residues: CASRQQGTNSPLHF. The CDR3 coding sequence is TGTGCCAGCAGGCAACAGGGAACCAATTCACCCCTCCACTTT.

The chain's CDR3 is CASSKPVLINYGYTF. The CDR3 DNA reads TGTGCCAGCAGTAAGCCTGTACTGATTAACTATGGCTACACCTTC. The chain joins TRBV28 to TRBJ1-2, with D unresolved. The ends were cut back, 5 bases at V and 1 base at J, with 14 bases in the middle. Germline V gene sequence: CDR1 MDHEN, CDR2 SYDVKM. The CDR3 consists of 15 residues.

The V gene is TRBV30, the J gene TRBJ2-3; D unclear. The CDR3 covers 12 residues. Germline lookup yields CDR1 GTSNPN and CDR2 SVGIG (reference sequence). V lost 3 bases and J 2 bases, leaving 6 bases between the germline ends. Here the CDR3 reads CAWRGNTDTQYF. The CDR3 DNA reads TGTGCCTGGAGGGGGAACACAGATACGCAGTATTTT.

The chain has TRBV7-2 and TRBJ2-7; D unresolved. V lost 5 bases and J lost 6, with 8 bases in between. Per germline, CDR1 SGHTA and CDR2 FQGNSA. The CDR3 is 11 residues long. The CDR3, as DNA: TGTGCCAGCAGCAGGGTCAGCGAGCAGTACTTC. Translating it yields CASSRVSEQYF.